This T cell receptor (beta chain) was identified in a study of T-cell memory formation after mild COVID-19. Using its own MiXCR run on the 5' RACE reads, TCRdb lists one record per CDR3 protein. Of around 200,000 distinct CDR3 sequences detected, about 20% appear once; the ten largest clones hold under 30%. This CDR3 has 20 residues. Germline CDR1 and CDR2: SGHRS and YFSETQ. Germline trimming cut 4 bases from V and 2 bases from J; bases unmatched to any gene: 12. The TCR comes from an adult woman who had mild COVID-19 (a few samples of this study predate the infection). Cell type and time point are not known. Material for sequencing was PBMCs or a T cell subset sorted from them (not recorded which). The V gene is TRBV5-1, the J gene TRBJ2-1, with 16 bases matching TRBD2. In DNA form, the CDR3 reads TGCGCCAGCAGCCCCCCGGGACTAGCGGGAGGGCCTAGGACCTACAATGAGCAGTTCTTC. Its translation is CASSPPGLAGGPRTYNEQFF.